A selection of T cell receptor beta chains follows, all from one sample in a study of CD8 T cells in ankylosing spondylitis. TCRdb re-derived calls from the 5' RACE reads in MiXCR, one entry per CDR3 protein. The data show roughly 230,000 distinct CDR3 sequences, about 10% seen once. Sequenced: blood, either unsorted or a sorted T cell fraction (not recorded which). The receptors originated from a male donor with ankylosing spondylitis or in good health (not recorded which). CDR3s include the opening cysteine and the closing phenylalanine or tryptophan. D genes are given only for firm matches. The size field is filled for only some rows; it gives once, few, many or a size class.

size: many
V: TRBV6-4
J: TRBJ1-2
D: TRBD1
CDR3: CASRDRGRGGYTF
DNA: TGTGCCAGCCGGGACAGGGGGCGCGGTGGCTACACCTTC

size: -
V: TRBV20-1
J: TRBJ2-2
D: -
CDR3: CNARIANTGELFF
DNA: TGCAATGCTAGAATCGCGAACACCGGGGAGCTGTTTTTT

size: few
V: TRBV5-1
J: TRBJ2-1
D: TRBD2
CDR3: CASSSGLAGLSYNEQFF
DNA: TGCGCCAGCAGCTCCGGACTAGCGGGGCTCTCCTACAATGAGCAGTTCTTC

size: many
V: TRBV20-1
J: TRBJ1-4
D: TRBD1
CDR3: CSADRNSNEKLFF
DNA: TGCAGTGCGGACAGGAATTCTAATGAAAAACTGTTTTTT

size: -
V: TRBV27
J: TRBJ2-7
D: -
CDR3: CASSPGPYYEQYF
DNA: TGTGCCAGCAGTCCCGGACCCTACTACGAGCAGTACTTC

size: many
V: TRBV2
J: TRBJ2-3
D: TRBD2
CDR3: CASNLAGDSAGDTQYF
DNA: TGTGCCAGCAATCTGGCGGGGGATTCCGCGGGAGATACGCAGTATTTT

size: -
V: TRBV5-1
J: TRBJ2-5
D: TRBD2
CDR3: CASSFTGGQETQYF
DNA: TGCGCCAGCAGCTTTACGGGGGGCCAAGAGACCCAGTACTTC

size: -
V: TRBV6-5
J: TRBJ2-6
D: -
CDR3: CASSYISSGANVLTF
DNA: TGTGCCAGCAGTTACATTTCCTCTGGGGCCAACGTCCTGACTTTC

size: -
V: TRBV12-3/TRBV12-4
J: TRBJ1-2
D: TRBD1
CDR3: CASSLPAQGAGYGYTF
DNA: TGTGCCAGCAGTTTACCGGCACAGGGGGCCGGCTATGGCTACACCTTC

size: few
V: TRBV10-3
J: TRBJ1-6
D: -
CDR3: CAISETAQPLHF
DNA: TGTGCCATCAGTGAAACCGCCCAACCCCTCCACTTT